This T cell receptor (beta chain) appears in the sequencing data of a study of spatial heterogeneity in lung cancer. Broader study findings: Tumoral mutation counts were tracked by counts of expanded intratumoral alpha and beta TCRs.

This clonotype appeared many times. Its antigen is currently unknown. This CDR3 contains 15 residues. In germline, CDR1 is SGHNT, CDR2 YENEEA. Trimming left V 8 bases short and J 0 bases short, with 14 bases between. Described time point: sample taken at primary tumor resection. Around 70 TRACERx patients with early, untreated non-small cell lung cancer donated samples. TCRdb analysed the 5' RACE reads with MiXCR anew, one entry per CDR3 protein. The sample lists about 13,000 distinct CDR3 sequences, approximately 2.9% occurring once. The clonotype was recovered from a male donor with early-stage non-small cell lung cancer. The material sequenced was lung tumor tissue, taken at surgery. The chain couples TRBV11-3 to TRBJ2-1; weak D call: TRBD1 (7 bases). For the CDR3, the DNA is TGTGCCAGCGGCCAGGGGGGTCCCTCCTACAATGAGCAGTTCTTC. Amino acid sequence: CASGQGGPSYNEQFF. The full variable domain, in which reference TRBV11-3 and TRBJ2-1 provide the parts outside the CDR3, is EAGVVQSPRYKIIEKKQPVAFWCNPISGHNTLYWYLQNLGQGPELLIRYENEEAVDDSQLPKDRFSAERLKGVDSTLKIQPAELGDSAVYLCASGQGGPSYNEQFFGPGTRLTVL.